Below, one TCR beta chain is given with its context. In the authors' methods: Reference gene primers were amplified, and this amplification served to estimate nucleated cell counts. This table comes from immunoSEQ multiplex PCR, and its TCRdb copy is limited to in-frame clones, with some not included. V and J calls and clone size are as listed in that table; D and trimming were resolved from the DNA. The sample lists roughly 90,000 clones, around 85% occurring once. V gave up 5 bases and J gave up 0 bases; unmatched junction bases: 7. Germline CDR1 is WSHSY and CDR2 is SAAADI. This CDR3 is built from 16 residues. This specimen comes from a study of blood T cell repertoires in COVID-19. Looking at the study overall: Whether acute or convalescent, the COVID-19 samples came from the United States, Italy and Spain. The analysed material was cDNA or gDNA that came from T cells, B-cell-depleted T cells, or PBMCs.

Sequencing input: peripheral blood. The rearrangement uses TRBV10-2 and TRBJ2-1; 7 bases are a match to TRBD2. The source is a man aged 45-65 years with acute or convalescent COVID-19. In DNA, the CDR3 is TGCGCCAGCAGTCAGACATGGGGGGGCTCCTACAATGAGCAGTTCTTC. Protein: CASSQTWGGSYNEQFF.